The 29 T cell receptor beta chains below come from one sample, sequenced in a study of cytomegalovirus exposure and HLA in healthy donors. This PCR relied on a set of 60 Vbeta primers and 13 Jbeta primers. The method was immunoSEQ multiplex PCR; TCRdb's version includes in-frame clones alone and lacks a portion of them. The table includes hundreds of thousands of clones, approximately 90% detected once. The sequenced material came from PBMCs. The receptor set was obtained from a woman aged 18-35 years in good health and CMV-seronegative.

The V gene is TRBV13, the J gene TRBJ2-7; 8 nucleotides align to TRBD2. The germline V gene encodes CDR1 PRHDT and CDR2 FYEKMQ (reference sequence). V lost 2 bases to trimming and J lost 3 bases; unmatched junction nucleotides: 9. The CDR3 totals 16 residues. This CDR3 reads CASSLRDSGTSYEQYF. CDR3 nucleotides: TGTGCCAGCAGCTTAAGGGATAGCGGGACCAGCTACGAGCAGTACTTC.

The gene calls are TRBV30 and TRBJ2-4; 10 positions agree with TRBD2. The CDR3 is made up of 16 amino acids. The V gene end was trimmed by 2 bases and the J gene end by 2 bases; junction bases not matched to a gene: 6. From germline, CDR1 is GTSNPN and CDR2 SVGIG (reference sequence). CDR3 residues: CAWSIPGLATKNIQYF. The CDR3 region has the DNA TGTGCCTGGAGTATCCCGGGACTAGCGACCAAAAACATTCAGTACTTC.

This chain uses TRBV5-1 with TRBJ2-7; 8 positions agree with TRBD1. There are 14 residues in the CDR3. The V gene end was trimmed by 0 bases and the J gene end by 5 bases; junction bases not matched to a gene: 4. Germline V CDR1 and CDR2: SGHRS, YFSETQ. CDR3 DNA: TGCGCCAGCAGCTTGGGTCCAGGGGGCCACGAGCAGTACTTC. It is translated as CASSLGPGGHEQYF.

The gene calls are TRBV15 and TRBJ1-5, with D possibly TRBD1 on 5 matching bases. The germline V and J ends were trimmed by 7 bases and 0 bases, with 13 bases remaining between them. This CDR3 comprises 15 residues. In germline, CDR1 is LNHNV, CDR2 YYDKDF (reference sequence). The CDR3 nucleotides read TGTGCCACCATAAGGGGCGGCTATAGCAATCAGCCCCAGCATTTT. It specifies CATIRGGYSNQPQHF.

There are a few counts of this clone. The rearrangement joins TRBV25-1 to TRBJ1-3; possible D gene TRBD1, 6 bases. V lost 6 bases and J 4 bases, leaving 13 bases between the germline ends. This CDR3 has 14 residues. Germline V CDR1 and CDR2: MGHDK, SYGVNS. DNA of the CDR3: TGTGCCAGCAGGGAAACAGGGTTCGGAAACACCATATATTTT. Protein sequence: CASRETGFGNTIYF.

The J gene is TRBJ2-7, the V gene TRBV6-5; tentative D call: TRBD2 (6 bases). This CDR3 has 14 residues. V lost 4 bases and J 3 bases, leaving 13 bases between the germline ends. From germline, CDR1 is MNHEY and CDR2 SVGAGI. CDR3 coding DNA: TGTGCCAGCAGTTCCCCGGGAGTGCGCTACGAGCAGTACTTC. Encoded protein: CASSSPGVRYEQYF.

V gene TRBV7-9 combines with J gene TRBJ2-2; D uncertain. The germline V and J ends were trimmed by 3 bases and 5 bases, with 7 bases remaining between them. Germline CDR1 is SEHNR and CDR2 is FQNEAQ (reference sequence). This CDR3 has 13 amino acids. CDR3 amino acids: CASSFSVTGELFF. CDR3 in DNA: TGTGCCAGCAGCTTTTCCGTTACCGGGGAGCTGTTTTTT.

This sequence joins TRBV2 and TRBJ2-5; 9 bases line up with TRBD1. CDR1 and CDR2 from the germline V gene are SNHLY and FYNNEI. With 4 bases clipped from V and 7 bases from J, the junction kept 10 bases outside the gene matches. The CDR3 is 15 residues long. The CDR3 nucleotides are TGTGCCAGCAGTGGTAACAGGGGGCCTGGGGGGACCCAGTACTTC. This translates into CASSGNRGPGGTQYF.

The V gene is TRBV29-1, the J gene TRBJ1-1; 7 bases line up with TRBD1. After removal of 7 bases from V and 11 bases from J, the junction contained 7 bases not matched to a gene. This CDR3 comprises 10 residues. Germline loops: CDR1 SQVTM, CDR2 ANQGSEA. CDR3 sequence: CSGLRGEAFF. DNA for the CDR3: TGCAGCGGCCTCAGGGGGGAGGCTTTCTTT.

The chain recombines TRBV4-1 with TRBJ2-2; maybe TRBD1 (6 bases). Germline V gene data show CDR1 as MGHRA and CDR2 as YSYEKL. V lost 3 bases and J 6 bases, leaving 17 bases between the germline ends. The CDR3 extends over 16 amino acids. CDR3 sequence (DNA): TGCGCCAGCAGCCACACCGACAGGCCCGGTCCCGGGGAGCTGTTTTTT. It specifies CASSHTDRPGPGELFF.

The chain combines TRBV7-4 with TRBJ1-4; TRBD1 matches at 9 bases. Unmatched junction bases numbered 11, after V lost 4 bases and J lost 8 bases. The CDR3 extends over 16 amino acids. Germline V CDR1 and CDR2: SGHVT, SQSDAQ. The CDR3 loop reads CASSSLPGTGNEKLFF. CDR3 sequence (DNA): TGTGCCAGCAGCTCACTTCCCGGGACAGGGAACGAAAAACTGTTTTTT.

The chain employs TRBV10-3 and TRBJ2-4; TRBD2 is a possible D gene (5 bases). Germline CDR1 and CDR2: ENHRY and SYGVKD. This CDR3 is 15 amino acids long. Between the trimmed V and J ends, which lost 2 bases and 5 bases, there was a span of 13 bases. CDR3 bases: TGTGCCATCAGTGAGGATGGTCTGGGAGAAAACATTCAGTACTTC. It codes for CAISEDGLGENIQYF.

This clone showed up just once. The chain combines TRBV29-1 with TRBJ1-2; TRBD1 matches at 10 bases. Per the germline V gene, CDR1 is SQVTM and CDR2 is ANQGSEA. V lost 1 base and J lost 5; bases outside the gene matches: 10. CDR3 length: 16 amino acids. The CDR3: CSVEAPGTGVGYGYTF. DNA of the CDR3: TGCAGCGTTGAAGCACCCGGGACAGGGGTTGGTTATGGCTACACCTTC.

The rearrangement links TRBV6-1 to TRBJ1-2, with D possibly being TRBD1 (5 bases). The CDR3 totals 12 residues. The germline gives CDR1 MNHNS, CDR2 SASEGT. Between the trimmed V and J ends, which lost 7 bases and 4 bases, there was a span of 10 bases. The CDR3 loop is CASTGDIYGYTF. CDR3 DNA sequence: TGTGCCAGCACGGGGGATATCTATGGCTACACCTTC.

The chain links TRBV2 to TRBJ1-2; D gene unclear. The ends were cut back, 6 bases at V and 7 bases at J, with 18 bases in the middle. The CDR3 is 14 residues long. Germline values: CDR1 SNHLY, CDR2 FYNNEI. The CDR3 loop reads CASSPKRTGSGYTF. The CDR3 DNA follows: TGTGCCAGCAGCCCAAAGAGGACGGGAAGTGGCTACACCTTC.

The chain joins TRBV29-1 to TRBJ1-5, with TRBD1 matching over 10 bases. V dropped 7 bases and J dropped 5; count of bases not matched to a gene: 2. The CDR3 loop spans 12 amino acids. Germline lookup yields CDR1 SQVTM and CDR2 ANQGSEA. CDR3 nucleotides: TGCAGCGCCGGACAGGGGGATCAGCCCCAGCATTTT. Protein product: CSAGQGDQPQHF. Variable domain in full (rest from reference TRBV29-1 and TRBJ1-5): SAVISQKPSRDICQRGTSLTIQCQVDSQVTMMFWYRQQPGQSLTLIATANQGSEATYESGFVIDKFPISRPNLTFSTLTVSNMSPEDSSIYLCSAGQGDQPQHFGDGTRLSIL.

This clone has a handful of counts. The chain recombines TRBV2 with TRBJ2-5, with D tentatively TRBD2 (5 bases). Germline values: CDR1 SNHLY, CDR2 FYNNEI. The V gene lost 8 bases and the J gene lost 2 bases, with 12 bases spanning the gap. The CDR3 has 13 amino acids. As DNA, the CDR3 is TGTGCCAGCGGTCGGGGTATACAAGAGACCCAGTACTTC. This translates into CASGRGIQETQYF.

The rearrangement links TRBV4-3 to TRBJ1-1; 8 nucleotides line up with TRBD1. V lost 5 bases, J lost 3 bases, and 8 bases stayed unmatched. Germline V gene lookup returns CDR1 LGHNA and CDR2 YSLEER. CDR3 length equals 15 residues. The CDR3 coding sequence is TGCGCCAGCAGCAGCGAGACAGGGGTGGACACTGAAGCTTTCTTT. Encoded protein: CASSSETGVDTEAFF.

This clone was picked up a small number of times. The chain recombines TRBV5-1 with TRBJ2-5; D may be TRBD1 (5 bases). The CDR3 consists of 13 residues. Germline V lookup: CDR1 SGHRS, CDR2 YFSETQ. Trimming removed 1 base at V and 11 bases at J, with 15 bases between. The CDR3: CASSLKGLKEQYF. The DNA of the CDR3 is TGCGCCAGCAGCTTGAAGGGGCTAAAAGAGCAGTACTTC. Drawing the rest from reference TRBV5-1 and TRBJ2-5, the complete variable domain is KAGVTQTPRYLIKTRGQQVTLSCSPISGHRSVSWYQQTPGQGLQFLFEYFSETQRNKGNFPGRFSGRQFSNSRSEMNVSTLELGDSALYLCASSLKGLKEQYFGPGTRLLVL.

This chain links TRBV7-9 with TRBJ2-7; D gene uncertain. The CDR3 sequence is 13 residues long. Germline V gene sequence: CDR1 SEHNR, CDR2 FQNEAQ (reference sequence). The ends were cut back, 2 bases at V and 1 base at J, with 6 bases in the middle. As DNA, the CDR3 is TGTGCCAGCAGCTTACTGTTATCCTACGAGCAGTACTTC. Its translation: CASSLLLSYEQYF. The full variable domain, in which reference TRBV7-9 and TRBJ2-7 provide the parts outside the CDR3, is DTGVSQNPRHKITKRGQNVTFRCDPISEHNRLYWYRQTLGQGPEFLTYFQNEAQLEKSRLLSDRFSAERPKGSFSTLEIQRTEQGDSAMYLCASSLLLSYEQYFGPGTRLTVT.

The CDR3 spells CASSPDRGRTDTQYF. The DNA of the CDR3 is TGTGCCAGTAGTCCAGACAGGGGGAGAACAGATACGCAGTATTTT. The V call is TRBV19, the J call TRBJ2-3; 9 bases agree with TRBD1. V dropped 5 bases and J dropped 3; count of bases not matched to a gene: 6. The CDR3 has 15 residues. Germline values: CDR1 LNHDA, CDR2 SQIVND (reference sequence).

The chain joins TRBV14 to TRBJ1-6; D is possibly TRBD1 (5 bases). Between the trimmed V and J ends, which lost 4 bases and 0 bases, there was a span of 10 bases. Looked up from germline, CDR1 is SGHDN and CDR2 is FVKESK. CDR3 length: 16 residues. This CDR3 reads CASSRSGGSYNSPLHF. The CDR3 coding sequence is TGTGCCAGCAGCCGCTCCGGGGGCTCCTATAATTCACCCCTCCACTTT.

The J gene is TRBJ2-1, the V gene TRBV6-5; 9 bases agree with TRBD2. CDR1 and CDR2 (germline): MNHEY, SVGAGI. The CDR3 length is 15 residues. After removal of 6 bases from V and 5 bases from J, the junction contained 8 bases not matched to a gene. CDR3 coding DNA: TGTGCCAGCAGCACCAGCGGGGGGTACGACAATGAGCAGTTCTTC. Translation: CASSTSGGYDNEQFF.

This chain joins TRBV7-9 and TRBJ1-1; D uncertain. CDR3 size: 14 residues. Germline values: CDR1 SEHNR, CDR2 FQNEAQ (reference sequence). Trimming removed 6 bases at V and 2 bases at J, with 13 bases between. In nucleotides, the CDR3 is TGTGCCAGCAGATCTTGGACGGGAAACACTGAAGCTTTCTTT. Translation: CASRSWTGNTEAFF.

Details on this clone: The sample has other DNA sequences that encode this CDR3 too. The V and J genes are TRBV7-2 and TRBJ2-7; 9 nucleotides match TRBD2. CDR3 length: 14 amino acids. CDR1 and CDR2 from the germline V gene are SGHTA and FQGNSA. The trim removed 1 base at V and 12 bases at J, leaving 10 bases unmatched. The CDR3 protein is CASSLGGGGGWWYF. CDR3 sequence (DNA): TGTGCCAGCAGCTTAGGAGGCGGGGGGGGGTGGTGGTACTTC.

The chain uses TRBV6-5 and TRBJ2-7; D perhaps matches TRBD1 (5 bases). The germline gives CDR1 MNHEY, CDR2 SVGAGI. The V gene lost 6 bases and the J gene lost 4 bases, with 10 bases spanning the gap. CDR3 length equals 12 residues. The CDR3 DNA reads as TGTGCCAGCAGCCCTGACAGATACGAGCAGTACTTC. This encodes CASSPDRYEQYF.

The gene calls are TRBV6-4 and TRBJ2-2, with 8 positions matching TRBD2. This CDR3 has 18 residues. Germline CDR1 reads MRHNA; CDR2 reads SNTAGT. V lost 3 bases to trimming and J lost 7 bases; unmatched junction nucleotides: 16. CDR3 DNA: TGTGCCAGCAGTGAAGCCAGGGGACGGGAGGGAGGTAGCGGGGAGCTGTTTTTT. Translated, it gives CASSEARGREGGSGELFF.

This clone has just a few counts. V is TRBV27 and J is TRBJ2-2; no reliable D call. V dropped 3 bases and J dropped 2 bases, with 10 bases sitting between them. Germline assignment: CDR1 MNHEY and CDR2 SMNVEV (reference sequence). The CDR3 is 15 amino acids. The CDR3 bases are TGTGCCAGCAGTTTCCAGGTCCCAAACACCGGGGAGCTGTTTTTT. Translation gives CASSFQVPNTGELFF.

The chain links TRBV28 to TRBJ1-2, with no clear D. Trimming shortened V by 10 bases and J by 5 bases, and 32 bases separated the two germline ends. CDR3 length: 18 amino acids. Germline V gives CDR1 MDHEN, CDR2 SYDVKM. This CDR3 is CATGLRLGRREMGYGYTF. The CDR3 DNA sequence: TGTGCCACGGGTCTCCGCTTGGGCAGGAGGGAGATGGGTTATGGCTACACCTTC.